This T cell receptor beta chain was documented in a study of identical twins (dated by TCRdb to about 2016). Concerning the study at large: The study deep-sequenced TCR alpha and beta repertoires from monozygotic twins, unrelated adults of various ages and cord blood to test whether fetal clonotypes persist. Replicate twin experiments were performed at different times using different library preparation protocols to rule out contamination. Overall results and qualifications from the work: Fewer insertions were carried by abundant cord blood beta clonotypes, a similar but weaker trend appeared in young adult naive repertoires, and no such trend appeared in memory repertoires. Invariant T cells such as MAIT and iNKT could partly confound zero-insertion analyses, though diverse VJ usage argued against this for most clonotypes. Out-of-frame TCR alpha sharing in monozygotic twins was systematically underestimated by recombination models, whereas sharing between unrelated individuals was in agreement with the recombination models. Excess twin sharing in beta out-of-frame sequences was weaker because fewer shared sequences lowered the signal-to-noise ratio. Compared with coincidental sharing between unrelated individuals, an excess of low generation-probability sequences was observed among out-of-frame TCR alpha sequences shared between twins. Conclusions relied on cross-sectional statistical analysis, since the same donors could not be followed over many years.

This clonotype has only a few counts. There is no known antigen for this receptor. Nothing much larger sits one base from this clone, and base qualities are not available. Only healthy Caucasian donors were included. The twin cohort comprised three pairs of female monozygotic twins, all aged about 18 to 30 years. The RNA used for TCR libraries was isolated from peripheral blood mononuclear cells. Libraries were made using 5' RACE. TCRdb shows the sequencer as Illumina HiSeq 2000. Template switching added a universal primer binding site, and the final cDNA carried a unique molecular identifier that allowed TCR cDNA molecules to be counted accurately. Specific primers in the conserved constant-segment region were used to synthesize first-strand cDNA for TCR alpha and beta chains. To control for contamination, every cDNA library carried two barcodes: a SMART-Mk sample barcode plus Illumina barcodes. TruSeq adapter sequences along with Illumina sample barcodes were introduced in two successive PCR steps. TCR alpha and beta cDNA libraries were sequenced on the Illumina HiSeq platform with custom primers. The published analysis was carried out like this. Raw reads were processed with MiGEC to extract unique molecular identifiers, and MiXCR was used to determine CDR3 positions. Recombination models were inferred per individual with the repgenHMM and IGoR tools using an EM algorithm. The analysis of shared clonotypes was done with the tcR package in R, with sharing normalized by the product of cloneset sizes. Out-of-frame nonproductive sequences were analyzed to study raw recombination free of thymic and clonal selection effects. The public sequencing data were trimmed at Q25 with fastp and processed into clonotypes with MiXCR by TCRdb, which kept only in-frame beta chains. Under each unique CDR3 protein, matching rows form one entry showing the most common genes and DNA. In this record, the V and J calls reflect TCRdb's handling and not the investigators' own analysis. The sample profile shows under 900,000 distinct CDR3 sequences; more than 9% of them were found once. Together, the top ten hold around 1.5% of the sample.

In addition, the sample was reused for a study of yellow fever vaccine responses in identical twins. The second paper states: According to the authors, in identical twins the way T cells responded to vaccination appeared partly convergent and partly personalized. In the study, vaccine-responding T cell clones were precisely tracked in identical twins.

Source material: PBMCs. This TCR was recovered from a woman younger than 30 in good health.

The CDR3 region: CSGDRSGGNQETQYF. The nucleotide sequence reads as follows: TGCAGTGGGGATCGCAGCGGGGGGAACCAAGAGACCCAGTACTTC. The chain employs TRBV20-1 and TRBJ2-5; the central 9 bases match TRBD2. The CDR3, cysteine through phenylalanine, is 15 amino acids long. Only CDR3 DNA remains: 45 bases, in frame from the first base. The germline V gene (reference sequence) sets CDR1 to DFQATT and CDR2 to SNEGSKA. Here V drops 7 bases and J drops 0 bases, and the junction holds 9 bases not matched to any gene.